Detailed here is one T cell receptor beta chain. Method: immunoSEQ multiplex PCR; TCRdb's copy keeps in-frame clones and lacks some. The repertoire holds about 67,000 clones, around 89% seen once, with about 2.7% in the top ten. This specimen belongs to a study of T cell changes during pregnancy in multiple sclerosis. Source: peripheral blood, taken in the first trimester of pregnancy. The origin of this receptor is a female donor with multiple sclerosis, enrolled in a pregnancy study.

CDR3 bases: TGTGCCAGCAGTTCTTCAGGGGGTGAGACCCAGTACTTC. It yields the protein CASSSSGGETQYF. The chain combines TRBV6-5 with TRBJ2-5; 7 bases are shared with TRBD1. V shed 4 bases, J shed 5 bases, and the junction held 4 bases outside the gene matches. This CDR3 comprises 13 residues. CDR1 and CDR2 (germline): MNHEY, SVGAGI.